This TCR beta chain was found in a study of blood T cell repertoires in COVID-19. Study details: Material from acute and convalescent COVID-19 was sourced from the United States, Italy and Spain. Sources were T cells, B-cell-depleted T cells, or PBMCs; the material itself was cDNA or gDNA.

In the study's own analysis: Estimates of nucleated cell counts were drawn from the amplification of reference gene primers. Produced via immunoSEQ multiplex PCR; TCRdb's table is partial and in-frame only. The V and J calls and clone size were taken over from that table, and D and trimming were inferred from the DNA. The sample has 140,000 to 150,000 clones, about 90% seen once; the top ten hold over 9.5%. The specimen sequenced was peripheral blood. The origin of this receptor is a man in his 60s with active or convalescent COVID-19.

CDR3 protein: CASRNRDSNSPLHF. As DNA, the CDR3 is TGTGCCAGTAGGAACCGGGACAGTAATTCACCCCTCCACTTT. The chain is built from TRBV19 and TRBJ1-6, with TRBD1 matching over 7 bases. The germline V gene encodes CDR1 LNHDA and CDR2 SQIVND (reference sequence). The CDR3 totals 14 residues. V lost 6 bases and J lost 6; bases outside the gene matches: 5.